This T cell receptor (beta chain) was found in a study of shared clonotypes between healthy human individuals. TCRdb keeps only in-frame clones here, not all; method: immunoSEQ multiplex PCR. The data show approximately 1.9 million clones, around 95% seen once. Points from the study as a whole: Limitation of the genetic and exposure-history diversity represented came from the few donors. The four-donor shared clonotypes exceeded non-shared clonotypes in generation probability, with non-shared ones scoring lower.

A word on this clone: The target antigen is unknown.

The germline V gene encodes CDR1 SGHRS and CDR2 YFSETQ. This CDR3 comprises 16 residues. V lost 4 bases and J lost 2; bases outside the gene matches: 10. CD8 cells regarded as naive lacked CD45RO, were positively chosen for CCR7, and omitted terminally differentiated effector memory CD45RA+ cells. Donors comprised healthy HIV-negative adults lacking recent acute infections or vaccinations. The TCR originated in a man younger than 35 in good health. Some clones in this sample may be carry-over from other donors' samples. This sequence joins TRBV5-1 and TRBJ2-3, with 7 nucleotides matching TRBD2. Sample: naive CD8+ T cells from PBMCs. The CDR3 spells CASSLTSGGDTDTQYF. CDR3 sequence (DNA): TGCGCCAGCAGCCTGACTAGTGGGGGGGACACAGATACGCAGTATTTT.